The 30 T cell receptor beta chains listed next were all sequenced from one sample in a study of T cell responses to AZD1222 COVID-19 vaccine. Libraries were prepared by immunoSEQ multiplex PCR; TCRdb keeps only in-frame clonotypes and omits some of them. The sample lists some 120,000 clones; about 91% were seen once. The material was peripheral blood, obtained 28 days after the second AZD1222 dose. The receptors come from an adult who received the AZD1222 COVID-19 vaccine.

The chain uses TRBV5-1 and TRBJ2-3, with D hard to call. V dropped 0 bases and J dropped 6 bases, with 11 bases sitting between them. The CDR3 runs to 14 residues. Germline CDR1 SGHRS, CDR2 YFSETQ. The CDR3 coding sequence is TGCGCCAGCAGCTTGGGTCCCCTTGAGGATACGCAGTATTTT. Protein: CASSLGPLEDTQYF.

The V call is TRBV19, the J call TRBJ2-7; no clear D gene. Germline loops: CDR1 LNHDA, CDR2 SQIVND (reference sequence). V lost 7 bases and J lost 7, with 17 bases in between. The CDR3 totals 13 residues. This CDR3 is CASINLPIWEQYF. The CDR3 DNA follows: TGTGCCAGTATTAACCTTCCCATATGGGAGCAGTACTTC. Looking up the rest from reference TRBV19 and TRBJ2-7 gives the full variable domain: DGGITQSPKYLFRKEGQNVTLSCEQNLNHDAMYWYRQDPGQGLRLIYYSQIVNDFQKGDIAEGYSVSREKKESFPLTVTSAQKNPTAFYLCASINLPIWEQYFGPGTRLTVT.

A single count supports this clone. V is TRBV4-1 and J is TRBJ2-7; 7 nucleotides line up with TRBD1. J gave up 6 bases and V 2 bases, and 13 bases lay outside the gene matches. Germline assignment: CDR1 MGHRA and CDR2 YSYEKL. The CDR3 sequence is 16 residues long. CDR3: CASSQSRRDSLREQYF. CDR3 DNA sequence: TGCGCCAGCAGCCAAAGCCGCCGGGACAGTCTACGCGAGCAGTACTTC.

V and J are TRBV9 and TRBJ2-5; D possibly uses TRBD1 or TRBD2 (6 bases each). The germline V gene encodes CDR1 SGDLS and CDR2 YYNGEE. V was trimmed by 6 bases and J by 1 base, leaving 13 bases between them. The CDR3 totals 14 residues. The CDR3 DNA follows: TGTGCCAGCAACGGGGGCACCCCCCAAGAGACCCAGTACTTC. Translated: CASNGGTPQETQYF.

The chain joins TRBV5-1 to TRBJ2-4; D may be TRBD1 or TRBD2 (5 bases each). In germline, CDR1 is SGHRS, CDR2 YFSETQ. This CDR3 is 16 amino acids long. Trimming stripped 5 bases from V and 1 base from J, with 16 bases between. This chain's CDR3 is CASRRGPYVAKNIQYF. DNA of the CDR3: TGCGCCAGCAGAAGGGGACCCTACGTGGCCAAAAACATTCAGTACTTC.

This clone appeared once. The same CDR3 also results from other DNA sequences found in this sample. The J gene is TRBJ2-3, the V gene TRBV29-1; D is uncertain. The CDR3 has 10 residues. Germline V CDR1 and CDR2: SQVTM, ANQGSEA. V lost 8 bases to trimming and J lost 2 bases, with 5 bases between them. The CDR3 nucleotides are TGCAGCACAAACACAGATACGCAGTATTTT. It encodes CSTNTDTQYF.

This clone was counted between two and nine times. This chain joins TRBV9 and TRBJ1-3; weak D call: TRBD1 (6 bases). There are 14 residues in the CDR3. V was clipped by 4 bases and J by 3 bases, with 11 bases between them. Germline V gene data show CDR1 as SGDLS and CDR2 as YYNGEE. The CDR3 is CASSPDSFGNTIYF. For the CDR3, the DNA is TGTGCCAGCAGCCCGGACAGCTTTGGAAACACCATATATTTT.

The J gene is TRBJ2-7, the V gene TRBV2; 12 bases agree with TRBD1. CDR3 length: 13 amino acids. Germline CDR1 reads SNHLY; CDR2 reads FYNNEI. V gave up 7 bases and J gave up 7 bases; unmatched junction bases: 5. CDR3 DNA: TGTGCCAGCAAAGGGGACAGGGGGCTTGAGCAGTACTTC. Protein: CASKGDRGLEQYF.

V gene TRBV3-1 (or the pseudogene TRBV3-2) combines with J gene TRBJ2-7, with 7 bases matching TRBD2. V trimming: 4 bases; J trimming: 2 bases; junction bases outside the gene matches: 2. Germline assignment: CDR1 LGHDT and CDR2 YNNKEL (reference sequence). The CDR3 extends over 13 amino acids. The CDR3 DNA reads as TGTGCCAGCAGCCCCCTAGCGGCCTACGAGCAGTACTTC. Translating gives CASSPLAAYEQYF.

The chain couples TRBV7-9 to TRBJ2-2, with 11 nucleotides matching TRBD2. The germline V gene encodes CDR1 SEHNR and CDR2 FQNEAQ (reference sequence). V shed 5 bases, J shed 4 bases, and the junction held 9 bases outside the gene matches. The CDR3 is 17 residues long. The CDR3 DNA sequence: TGTGCCAGCAGCCTCAGTCGACTAGCGGGACCCACCGGGGAGCTGTTTTTT. Protein: CASSLSRLAGPTGELFF.

The rearrangement joins TRBV28 to TRBJ2-5; 12 nucleotides align to TRBD2. Germline CDR1 is MDHEN and CDR2 is SYDVKM. This CDR3 has 16 amino acids. J was trimmed by 5 bases and V by 5 bases; bases with no gene match: 9. Written as DNA, the CDR3 is TGTGCCAGCAGTACCCGACTAGCGGGGGTTTTGGAGACCCAGTACTTC. Translation gives CASSTRLAGVLETQYF.

The chain is built from TRBV6-9 and TRBJ1-2, with 9 bases lining up with TRBD1. With V trimmed by 9 bases and J by 7 bases, 33 bases remained unmatched. This CDR3 has 21 residues. Germline CDR1 and CDR2: MNHGY and SVAAGI. In DNA, the CDR3 is TGTGCCAGAAATTCCCAGTCGGGCCGGGGACAGGGAAAAACCACCCGGGGTGGCTACACCTTC. Its translation is CARNSQSGRGQGKTTRGGYTF.

V is TRBV9 and J is TRBJ2-1; possible D gene TRBD2, 6 bases. The V gene's germline CDR1 is SGDLS and CDR2 YYNGEE. With 4 bases removed from V and 7 bases from J, the gap between germline ends came to 12 bases. The CDR3 covers 13 residues. The CDR3 DNA sequence: TGTGCCAGCAGCCAGACTAGTAGGAATGAGCAGTTCTTC. Translated: CASSQTSRNEQFF.

The chain joins TRBV6-1 to TRBJ2-7; 8 nucleotides align to TRBD2. V was pared by 2 bases and J by 7 bases, with 4 bases of the junction left unmatched. Germline V gene data show CDR1 as MNHNS and CDR2 as SASEGT. The CDR3 is 13 residues long. The CDR3 DNA follows: TGTGCCAGCAGTGAAACGGGGGGGAGGGAGCAGTACTTC. Its protein product is CASSETGGREQYF.

The J gene is TRBJ1-1, the V gene TRBV11-3; perhaps TRBD1 as D (6 bases). CDR3 length: 11 amino acids. Trimming shortened V by 4 bases and J by 11 bases, and 11 bases separated the two germline ends. Germline CDR1 reads SGHNT; CDR2 reads YENEEA. The DNA of the CDR3 is TGTGCCAGCAGCTCCGGACAGACGGCTTTCTTT. It encodes CASSSGQTAFF.

About this clone itself: At one end, the junction sequence differs from germline, possibly due to a read error. V and J are TRBV3-1 (or the pseudogene TRBV3-2) and TRBJ2-7, with D perhaps given as TRBD1 or TRBD2 (5 bases each). CDR3 length: 14 residues. Germline CDR1 LGHDT, CDR2 YNNKEL (reference sequence). The CDR3 region has the DNA TGTGCCAGCAGCCCTTTCGGGACCTCCCACGAGCAGTACTTC. This encodes CASSPFGTSHEQYF.

This chain links TRBV28 with TRBJ2-7, with D maybe TRBD1 (6 bases). CDR3 length: 11 amino acids. The germline V gene encodes CDR1 MDHEN and CDR2 SYDVKM. Trimming removed 4 bases at V and 10 bases at J, with 11 bases between. CDR3 loop: CASSSQGIQYF. In DNA form, the CDR3 reads TGTGCCAGCAGTTCCCAGGGGATACAGTACTTC.

The CDR3 DNA reads TGCGCCAGCAGCTTGGGGCTCCAACAGAAGGCCTACGAGCAGTACTTC. The encoded protein is CASSLGLQQKAYEQYF. The chain uses TRBV5-1 and TRBJ2-7; D gene uncertain. The CDR3 covers 16 residues. The V gene's germline CDR1 is SGHRS and CDR2 YFSETQ. Trimming stripped 0 bases from V and 2 bases from J, with 15 bases between.

This chain connects TRBV3-1 (or the pseudogene TRBV3-2) to TRBJ2-7; D unresolved. Looked up from germline, CDR1 is LGHDT and CDR2 is YNNKEL (reference sequence). CDR3 length: 11 amino acids. The ends were cut back, 5 bases at V and 6 bases at J, with 8 bases in the middle. CDR3 in amino acids: CASSLWGEQYF. The CDR3 coding sequence is TGTGCCAGCAGCTTATGGGGCGAGCAGTACTTC.

The rearrangement links TRBV14 to TRBJ2-1, with TRBD2 matching 8 bases. CDR1 is SGHDN, CDR2 FVKESK, per germline. The CDR3 covers 16 residues. The trim removed 4 bases at V and 3 bases at J, leaving 8 bases unmatched. The CDR3 coding sequence is TGTGCCAGCAGCCCCCTTAGCGGGAAAGGCTACAATGAGCAGTTCTTC. Translating gives CASSPLSGKGYNEQFF.

V gene TRBV12-3 or TRBV12-4 combines with J gene TRBJ2-3, with D uncertain. The CDR3 length is 12 residues. V lost 5 bases and J 7 bases, leaving 10 bases between the germline ends. CDR3 DNA: TGTGCCAGCAGTGCCGGAGTGAATACGCAGTATTTT. Translated, it gives CASSAGVNTQYF.

The chain employs TRBV5-1 and TRBJ2-7; 10 nucleotides line up with TRBD1. The V gene end was trimmed by 2 bases and the J gene end by 5 bases; junction bases not matched to a gene: 4. This CDR3 has 14 amino acids. In germline, CDR1 is SGHRS, CDR2 YFSETQ. CDR3 protein: CASSFGQGEDEQYF. CDR3 nucleotide sequence: TGCGCCAGCAGCTTCGGACAGGGGGAGGACGAGCAGTACTTC.

J is TRBJ2-7 and V is TRBV5-5; 9 positions agree with TRBD1. The CDR3 covers 14 residues. V dropped 6 bases and J dropped 6; count of bases not matched to a gene: 10. Germline V lookup: CDR1 SGHKS, CDR2 YYEKEE (reference sequence). This chain's CDR3 is CASTQTGGASEQYF. The CDR3 DNA sequence: TGTGCCAGCACCCAGACAGGGGGGGCCTCCGAGCAGTACTTC. Based on the CDR3 plus reference TRBV5-5 and TRBJ2-7, the full variable domain is DAGVTQSPTHLIKTRGQQVTLRCSPISGHKSVSWYQQVLGQGPQFIFQYYEKEERGRGNFPDRFSARQFPNYSSELNVNALLLGDSALYLCASTQTGGASEQYFGPGTRLTVT.

Concerning this clone itself: The identical CDR3 is also encoded by other nucleotide sequences in the sample. The chain has TRBV7-9 and TRBJ2-1, with no clear D. V was cut by 0 bases and J by 3 bases, with 6 bases left in between. The CDR3 sequence is 14 residues long. CDR1 is SEHNR and CDR2 is FQNEAQ in the germline V gene (reference sequence). The CDR3 protein is CASSLAGSYNEQFF. CDR3 DNA: TGTGCCAGCAGCTTAGCGGGAAGCTACAATGAGCAGTTCTTC.

V and J are TRBV28 and TRBJ2-7; TRBD1 matches 7 bases. The CDR3 is made up of 16 amino acids. The V gene's germline CDR1 is MDHEN and CDR2 SYDVKM. V shed 1 base, J shed 2 bases, and the junction held 8 bases outside the gene matches. The CDR3 sequence: CASSLSRQGPAYEQYF. CDR3 nucleotide sequence: TGTGCCAGCAGTTTATCGCGACAGGGCCCGGCCTACGAGCAGTACTTC.

Here the CDR3 reads CAWTGGVYTEAFF. The DNA of the CDR3 is TGTGCCTGGACAGGGGGCGTTTACACTGAAGCTTTCTTT. The chain is built from TRBV30 and TRBJ1-1; TRBD1 agrees at 8 bases. Germline-derived CDR1 and CDR2 are GTSNPN and SVGIG (reference sequence). V lost 4 bases and J lost 3; bases outside the gene matches: 4. The CDR3 covers 13 residues.

The chain employs TRBV19 and TRBJ2-3, with D perhaps matching TRBD1 or TRBD2 (7 bases each). Germline loops: CDR1 LNHDA, CDR2 SQIVND (reference sequence). The V and J ends lost 6 bases and 0 bases respectively, with 16 bases between them. CDR3 size: 16 residues. The CDR3 reads CASSRGGRPSTDTQYF. The CDR3 DNA reads TGTGCCAGTAGCAGGGGGGGGCGGCCTAGCACAGATACGCAGTATTTT.

The chain recombines TRBV28 with TRBJ1-2; D is possibly TRBD1 (5 bases). The CDR3 consists of 14 residues. CDR1 MDHEN and CDR2 SYDVKM come from the germline V gene. V was pared by 4 bases and J by 3 bases, with 12 bases between. The CDR3 sequence: CASSSPPGHYGYTF. CDR3 sequence (DNA): TGTGCCAGCAGTTCCCCCCCGGGACACTATGGCTACACCTTC.

This chain uses TRBV15 with TRBJ1-6; TRBD1 is a possible D gene (6 bases). Germline lookup yields CDR1 LNHNV and CDR2 YYDKDF (reference sequence). V lost 0 bases and J lost 0, with 12 bases in between. This CDR3 comprises 18 residues. This CDR3 is CATSRDLQGSSYNSPLHF. The CDR3 nucleotides are TGTGCCACCAGCAGAGATCTGCAGGGGAGCTCCTATAATTCACCCCTCCACTTT.

The chain employs TRBV27 and TRBJ2-3, with D unresolved. Looked up from germline, CDR1 is MNHEY and CDR2 is SMNVEV (reference sequence). The V end lost 6 bases, the J end lost 2 bases, and 9 bases lay between the germline ends. The CDR3 runs 13 residues. For the CDR3, the DNA is TGTGCCAGCAGCATCGTATCCACAGATACGCAGTATTTT. Residues: CASSIVSTDTQYF.